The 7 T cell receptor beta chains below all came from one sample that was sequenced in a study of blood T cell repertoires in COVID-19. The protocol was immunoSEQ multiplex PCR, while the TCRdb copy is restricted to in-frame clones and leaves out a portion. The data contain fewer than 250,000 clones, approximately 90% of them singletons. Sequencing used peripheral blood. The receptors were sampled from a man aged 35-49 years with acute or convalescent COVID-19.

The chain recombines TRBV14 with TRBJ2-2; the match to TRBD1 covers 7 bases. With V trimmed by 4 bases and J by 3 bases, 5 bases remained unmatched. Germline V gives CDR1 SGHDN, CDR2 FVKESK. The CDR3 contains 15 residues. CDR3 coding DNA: TGTGCCAGCAGCCCCGACAGGGTGGACACCGGGGAGCTGTTTTTT. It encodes CASSPDRVDTGELFF. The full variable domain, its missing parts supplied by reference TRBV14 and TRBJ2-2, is EAGVTQFPSHSVIEKGQTVTLRCDPISGHDNLYWYRRVMGKEIKFLLHFVKESKQDESGMPNNRFLAERTGGTYSTLKVQPAELEDSGVYFCASSPDRVDTGELFFGEGSRLTVL.

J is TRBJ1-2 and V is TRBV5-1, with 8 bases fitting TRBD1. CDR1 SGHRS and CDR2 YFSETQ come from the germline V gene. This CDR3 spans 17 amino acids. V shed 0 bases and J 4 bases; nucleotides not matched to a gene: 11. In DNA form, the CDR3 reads TGCGCCAGCAGCTTGGGACAGGGGTTATTCCCTCTCTATGGCTACACCTTC. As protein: CASSLGQGLFPLYGYTF.

Written as DNA, the CDR3 is TGTGCCAGTAGCCAGGGGGCCATTGAAGCTTTCTTT. Protein product: CASSQGAIEAFF. The genes are TRBV19 and TRBJ1-1; 8 nucleotides line up with TRBD1. The V and J ends lost 6 bases and 7 bases, in that order; junction bases with no gene match: 4. The CDR3 length is 12 residues. Germline loops: CDR1 LNHDA, CDR2 SQIVND (reference sequence).

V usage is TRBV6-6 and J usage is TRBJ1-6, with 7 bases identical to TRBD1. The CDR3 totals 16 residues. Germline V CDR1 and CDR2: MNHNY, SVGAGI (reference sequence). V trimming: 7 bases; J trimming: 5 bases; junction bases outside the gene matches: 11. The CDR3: CASILRQGVDNSPLHF. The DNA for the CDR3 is TGTGCCAGCATCCTACGACAGGGTGTCGATAATTCACCCCTCCACTTT.

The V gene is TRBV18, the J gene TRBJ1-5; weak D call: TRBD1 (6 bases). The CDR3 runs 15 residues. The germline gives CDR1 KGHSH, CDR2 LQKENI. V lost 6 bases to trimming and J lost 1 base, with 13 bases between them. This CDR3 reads CASSDGQRSNQPQHF. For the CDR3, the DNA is TGTGCCAGCTCGGATGGACAGAGGAGCAATCAGCCCCAGCATTTT.

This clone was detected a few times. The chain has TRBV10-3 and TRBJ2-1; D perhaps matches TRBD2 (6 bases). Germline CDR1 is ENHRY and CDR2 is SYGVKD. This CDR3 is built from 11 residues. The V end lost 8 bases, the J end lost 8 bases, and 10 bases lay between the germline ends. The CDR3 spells CAIAWGDEQFF. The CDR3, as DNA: TGTGCCATCGCGTGGGGGGATGAGCAGTTCTTC.

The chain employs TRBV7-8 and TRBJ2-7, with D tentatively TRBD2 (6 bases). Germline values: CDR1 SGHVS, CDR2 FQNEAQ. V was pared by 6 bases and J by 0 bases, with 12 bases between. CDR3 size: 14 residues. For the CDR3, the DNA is TGTGCCAGCAGGGAGGGGTGGAGCTCCTACGAGCAGTACTTC. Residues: CASREGWSSYEQYF.